The clone carrying this TCR beta chain was counted between two and nine times. This specimen comes from a study of T cells in Graves' hyperthyroidism and ophthalmopathy. Trimming took 3 bases from V and 0 from J, leaving 15 bases between them. Germline CDR1 SGHNT, CDR2 YENEEA. The length of the CDR3 is 16 residues. Amplified TCR beta CDR3 regions derived from RNA transcripts. Initially, a first-round RT-PCR of the TCR CDR3 employed the HTBI primer set. TCRdb called the multiplex PCR reads again in MiXCR, with one record for every CDR3 protein. The sample holds 200,000 to 250,000 distinct CDR3 sequences; roughly 17% are singletons and the top ten take under 65%.

This clonotype was obtained from a man in his fifties with Graves' hyperthyroidism. The chain has TRBV11-3 and TRBJ2-7, with D perhaps TRBD2 (7 bases). The sample comprised blood. This CDR3 reads CASSFISGTSSYEQYF. The CDR3 nucleotides are TGTGCCAGCAGCTTTATAAGCGGGACAAGCTCCTACGAGCAGTACTTC.